Below, 23 T cell receptor beta chains from the same sample are listed, as sequenced in a study of cytomegalovirus exposure and HLA in healthy donors. Amplification used 60 Vbeta primers and 13 Jbeta primers. Repertoires were generated with immunoSEQ multiplex PCR, while TCRdb's copy carries only in-frame clones and drops some. The table has approximately 51,000 clones, less than 75% seen once. Sample: PBMCs. Source of these receptors: a man aged 25-40 years in good health and CMV-seronegative.

This chain joins TRBV30 and TRBJ2-7; TRBD1 matches at 8 bases. The V segment lost 2 bases and the J segment 2 bases; nucleotides outside the gene matches: 8. The germline V gene encodes CDR1 GTSNPN and CDR2 SVGIG (reference sequence). The CDR3 sequence is 15 residues long. CDR3 protein: CAWSPPGGHTYEQYF. The CDR3 nucleotides read TGTGCCTGGAGTCCGCCAGGGGGCCACACCTACGAGCAGTACTTC.

The chain carries TRBV19 and TRBJ1-5; 10 nucleotides match TRBD1. From germline, CDR1 is LNHDA and CDR2 SQIVND (reference sequence). The CDR3 contains 15 residues. V trimming: 6 bases; J trimming: 6 bases; junction bases outside the gene matches: 8. The CDR3 loop reads CASSPQGQGIQPQHF. CDR3 DNA: TGTGCCAGTAGCCCCCAGGGACAGGGGATTCAGCCCCAGCATTTT.

The chain links TRBV28 to TRBJ1-5; D might be TRBD1 (6 bases). Trimming stripped 3 bases from V and 0 bases from J, with 21 bases between. The CDR3 totals 19 residues. Germline CDR1 and CDR2: MDHEN and SYDVKM. CDR3: CASSFPPSPGAYSNQPQHF. The CDR3, as DNA: TGTGCCAGCAGTTTCCCACCCTCCCCAGGGGCTTATAGCAATCAGCCCCAGCATTTT. Together with reference TRBV28 and TRBJ1-5, the CDR3 gives the full variable domain: DVKVTQSSRYLVKRTGEKVFLECVQDMDHENMFWYRQDPGLGLRLIYFSYDVKMKEKGDIPEGYSVSREKKERFSLILESASTNQTSMYLCASSFPPSPGAYSNQPQHFGDGTRLSIL.

This chain connects TRBV19 to TRBJ1-2; unclear D gene. The germline V and J ends were trimmed by 7 bases and 5 bases, with 17 bases remaining between them. CDR1 and CDR2 (germline): LNHDA, SQIVND (reference sequence). The CDR3 consists of 14 residues. CDR3 protein: CASNDGGRLYGYTF. For the CDR3, the DNA is TGTGCCAGTAACGACGGCGGGAGGTTGTATGGCTACACCTTC.

This chain connects TRBV5-1 to TRBJ2-3, with a tentative D call TRBD2 (6 bases). Germline assignment: CDR1 SGHRS and CDR2 YFSETQ. V was pared by 8 bases and J by 4 bases, with 17 bases between. The CDR3 is 14 amino acids. CDR3 amino acids: CASGPVSGSDTQYF. The CDR3 nucleotides read TGCGCCAGTGGCCCTGTTAGCGGATCAGATACGCAGTATTTT.

The chain uses TRBV10-3 and TRBJ2-3; no clear D. With 2 bases removed from V and 2 bases from J, the gap between germline ends came to 8 bases. Germline V gene lookup returns CDR1 ENHRY and CDR2 SYGVKD. CDR3 length: 14 residues. The CDR3 coding sequence is TGTGCCATCAGTGAGGGTCCAGACACAGATACGCAGTATTTT. Protein product: CAISEGPDTDTQYF.

The chain carries TRBV19 and TRBJ1-1; D uncertain. This CDR3 has 14 amino acids. Trimming pared 1 base from V and 1 base from J, leaving 7 bases between. CDR1 LNHDA and CDR2 SQIVND come from the germline V gene (reference sequence). CDR3 sequence reads: CASSIASGNTEAFF. CDR3 coding DNA: TGTGCCAGTAGTATAGCTTCAGGGAACACTGAAGCTTTCTTT.

The chain links TRBV7-9 to TRBJ2-1; D is ambiguous. The CDR3 is 14 amino acids. Germline CDR1 reads SEHNR; CDR2 reads FQNEAQ (reference sequence). Trimming took off 1 base at V and 9 bases at J, with 13 bases between the two ends. The CDR3 sequence: CASSLVQPLGEQFF. In DNA, the CDR3 is TGTGCCAGCAGCTTAGTACAGCCCCTCGGTGAGCAGTTCTTC.

This clone was observed a few times. V usage is TRBV6-6 and J usage is TRBJ1-4; tentative D call: TRBD1 (5 bases). This CDR3 spans 13 amino acids. Germline assignment: CDR1 MNHNY and CDR2 SVGAGI (reference sequence). Trimming left V 7 bases short and J 0 bases short, with 6 bases between. The CDR3 is CASKGPTNEKLFF. CDR3 bases: TGTGCCAGCAAGGGGCCAACTAATGAAAAACTGTTTTTT.

The J gene is TRBJ1-5, the V gene TRBV19; possibly TRBD1 for D (5 bases). Per the germline V gene, CDR1 is LNHDA and CDR2 is SQIVND (reference sequence). This CDR3 spans 15 amino acids. V gave up 6 bases and J gave up 6 bases, with 18 bases separating them. CDR3 in DNA: TGTGCCAGTAGCCAGGGCCTCCCAGGCGGTCAGCCCCAGCATTTT. As protein: CASSQGLPGGQPQHF.

This clone turned up a few times. V gene TRBV6-6 combines with J gene TRBJ1-3; D unresolved. V gave up 6 bases and J gave up 1 base, with 10 bases separating them. The CDR3 length is 14 residues. Germline CDR1 MNHNY, CDR2 SVGAGI (reference sequence). CDR3 residues: CASRTGRSGNTIYF. CDR3 sequence (DNA): TGTGCCAGCAGGACGGGGAGATCTGGAAACACCATATATTTT.

The chain has TRBV5-1 and TRBJ1-5, with 9 nucleotides matching TRBD1. Germline V gene lookup returns CDR1 SGHRS and CDR2 YFSETQ. The J segment lost 6 bases and the V segment lost 4 bases, leaving 5 bases of the junction unmatched. The CDR3 contains 14 residues. CDR3 coding DNA: TGCGCCAGCAGCGTCGGGACAGGGAGTCAGCCCCAGCATTTT. Translation: CASSVGTGSQPQHF.

The chain employs TRBV6-4 and TRBJ2-1; TRBD2 aligns across 9 bases. Germline lookup yields CDR1 MRHNA and CDR2 SNTAGT. This CDR3 comprises 16 residues. The trim removed 3 bases at V and 7 bases at J, leaving 10 bases unmatched. The CDR3 DNA sequence: TGTGCCAGCAGTGAGGATGCCGGGACTAGCACGAATGAGCAGTTCTTC. Its translation: CASSEDAGTSTNEQFF.

The V and J genes are TRBV5-1 and TRBJ1-1, with 7 bases identical to TRBD1. Germline CDR1 SGHRS, CDR2 YFSETQ. The trim removed 4 bases at V and 1 base at J, leaving 1 base unmatched. The CDR3 runs 13 residues. CDR3 in DNA: TGCGCCAGCAGCCGGGACAGGAACACTGAAGCTTTCTTT. Its translation is CASSRDRNTEAFF.

The V and J genes are TRBV5-1 and TRBJ2-1, with TRBD2 identical over 9 bases. The CDR3 has 15 amino acids. Germline-derived CDR1 and CDR2 are SGHRS and YFSETQ. V lost 2 bases and J lost 5; bases outside the gene matches: 5. CDR3 residues: CASSLTGTSNNEQFF. The CDR3 region has the DNA TGCGCCAGCAGCTTAACCGGGACTAGCAACAATGAGCAGTTCTTC.

J is TRBJ2-5 and V is TRBV6-5; TRBD1 might be the D (5 bases). The CDR3 extends over 14 amino acids. Trimming removed 5 bases from V and 1 base from J, with 11 bases in between. CDR1 and CDR2 from the germline V gene are MNHEY and SVGAGI. Here the CDR3 DNA reads TGTGCCAGCAGTCCGACAGCTACCCAAGAGACCCAGTACTTC. Encoded protein: CASSPTATQETQYF.

V usage is TRBV2 and J usage is TRBJ1-6, with 7 bases fitting TRBD1. In germline, CDR1 is SNHLY, CDR2 FYNNEI. V was pared by 9 bases and J by 8 bases, with 13 bases of the junction left unmatched. CDR3 size: 15 residues. Written as DNA, the CDR3 is TGTGCCAGTCGACAGGGAACTAGGCTCCATTCACCCCTCCACTTT. Protein sequence: CASRQGTRLHSPLHF.

This rearrangement joins TRBV10-3 to TRBJ1-5; TRBD1 agrees at 10 bases. There are 18 residues in the CDR3. The trim removed 2 bases at V and 7 bases at J, leaving 14 bases unmatched. Germline CDR1 ENHRY, CDR2 SYGVKD. In DNA, the CDR3 is TGTGCCATCAGTGAGACCAACGACAGGGGGCTCGTAGGGCAGCCCCAGCATTTT. Translated: CAISETNDRGLVGQPQHF.

The J gene is TRBJ2-7, the V gene TRBV10-2, with TRBD2 matching 7 bases. This CDR3 spans 14 amino acids. Germline V gene data show CDR1 as WSHSY and CDR2 as SAAADI. Trimming removed 4 bases from V and 4 bases from J; junction bases left unmatched: 7. CDR3 sequence reads: CASSVLAGIYEQYF. The CDR3 nucleotides read TGCGCCAGCAGTGTGTTAGCGGGTATATACGAGCAGTACTTC.

This clone was recorded a few times. V and J are TRBV10-3 and TRBJ2-3; 11 bases are shared with TRBD2. The CDR3 is made up of 17 amino acids. The V segment lost 0 bases and the J segment 4 bases; nucleotides outside the gene matches: 6. Per germline, CDR1 ENHRY and CDR2 SYGVKD. CDR3 sequence (DNA): TGTGCCATCAGTGAGTCAGCTAGCGGGAGGACGTCAGATACGCAGTATTTT. Encoded protein: CAISESASGRTSDTQYF.

The CDR3 region has the DNA TGTGCCAGCAGCTCCGGTAGGAACACTGAAGCTTTCTTT. It codes for CASSSGRNTEAFF. The chain recombines TRBV7-8 with TRBJ1-1; unclear D gene. This CDR3 is 13 amino acids long. Germline V gene lookup returns CDR1 SGHVS and CDR2 FQNEAQ. Trimming cost V 4 bases and J 1 base, with 7 bases left between them.

The chain carries TRBV30 and TRBJ1-1; the D is unclear. Looked up from germline, CDR1 is GTSNPN and CDR2 is SVGIG (reference sequence). V lost 4 bases to trimming and J lost 7 bases, with 10 bases between them. The CDR3 contains 11 residues. CDR3 residues: CAWNRGIEAFF. CDR3 bases: TGTGCCTGGAACCGAGGGATTGAAGCTTTCTTT.

V is TRBV2 and J is TRBJ1-1; no clear D gene. Germline CDR1 is SNHLY and CDR2 is FYNNEI. With 7 bases removed from V and 0 bases from J, the gap between germline ends came to 6 bases. The CDR3 has 12 residues. In DNA form, the CDR3 reads TGTGCCAGCACTTACATGAACACTGAAGCTTTCTTT. This gives the protein CASTYMNTEAFF.